The present TCR beta chain was sequenced within a study of graft-versus-host responses after intestinal transplantation. Study outcomes and limitations: Recipient-marrow GvH clones were detected, some having first appeared in ileum or blood.

Turning to this clone: Its antigen is as yet unknown.

Generated by immunoSEQ multiplex PCR, the TCRdb table keeps only in-frame clones and is missing some. This sample yields around 30,000 clones, of which around 92% are seen a single time; over 0.7% belongs to the top ten. Germline V lookup: CDR1 MNHEY, CDR2 SMNVEV (reference sequence). V trimming: 0 bases; J trimming: 4 bases; junction bases outside the gene matches: 6. The CDR3 covers 15 residues. The TCR comes from a human patient who received an intestinal transplant, so some T cells may come from the graft donor. The starting material was PBMCs, obtained around 63 days after intestinal transplant. The chain has TRBV27 and TRBJ2-7; TRBD2 matches 7 bases. The CDR3 loop reads CASSLSRGSYYEQYF. The CDR3 DNA is TGTGCCAGCAGTTTATCTCGCGGGAGTTATTACGAGCAGTACTTC.